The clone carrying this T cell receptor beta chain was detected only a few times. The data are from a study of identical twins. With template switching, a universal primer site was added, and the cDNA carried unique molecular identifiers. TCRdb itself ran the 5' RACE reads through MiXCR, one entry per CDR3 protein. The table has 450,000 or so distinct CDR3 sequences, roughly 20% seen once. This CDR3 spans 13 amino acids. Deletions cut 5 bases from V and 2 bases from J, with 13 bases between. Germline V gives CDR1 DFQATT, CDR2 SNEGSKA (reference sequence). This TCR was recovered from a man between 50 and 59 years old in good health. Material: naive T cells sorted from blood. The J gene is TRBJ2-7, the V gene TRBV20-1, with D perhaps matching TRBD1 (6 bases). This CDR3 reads CSASGAQTYEQYF. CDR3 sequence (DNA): TGCAGTGCTTCAGGGGCGCAAACCTACGAGCAGTACTTC.